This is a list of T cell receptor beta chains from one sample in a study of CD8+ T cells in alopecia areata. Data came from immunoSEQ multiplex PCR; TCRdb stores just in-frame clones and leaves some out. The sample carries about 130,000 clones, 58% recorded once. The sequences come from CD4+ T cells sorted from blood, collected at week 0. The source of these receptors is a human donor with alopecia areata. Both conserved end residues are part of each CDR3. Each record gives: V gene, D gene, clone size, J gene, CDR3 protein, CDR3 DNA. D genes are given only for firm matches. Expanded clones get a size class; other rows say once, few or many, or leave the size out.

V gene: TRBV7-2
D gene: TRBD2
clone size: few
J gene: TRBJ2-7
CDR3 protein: CASSWGGGQGEQYF
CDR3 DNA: TGTGCCAGCAGCTGGGGGGGAGGGCAAGGCGAGCAGTACTTC

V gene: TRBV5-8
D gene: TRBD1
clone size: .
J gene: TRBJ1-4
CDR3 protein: CASRSDRGEKLFF
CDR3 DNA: TGTGCCAGCAGATCCGACAGGGGGGAAAAACTGTTTTTT

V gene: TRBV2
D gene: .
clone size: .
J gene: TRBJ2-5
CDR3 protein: CASAGRQGWNQETQYF
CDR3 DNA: TGTGCCAGCGCGGGGCGACAGGGTTGGAACCAAGAGACCCAGTACTTC

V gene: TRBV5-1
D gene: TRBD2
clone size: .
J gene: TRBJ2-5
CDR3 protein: CASNDLGLGEETQYF
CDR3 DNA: TGCGCCAGCAACGACCTGGGACTAGGGGAAGAGACCCAGTACTTC

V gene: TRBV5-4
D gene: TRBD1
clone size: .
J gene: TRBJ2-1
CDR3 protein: CASSFDTGAYNEQFF
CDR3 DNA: TGTGCCAGCAGCTTTGACACAGGGGCCTACAATGAGCAGTTCTTC

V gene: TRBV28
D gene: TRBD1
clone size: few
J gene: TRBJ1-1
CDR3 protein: CASTGTDGAFF
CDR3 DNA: TGTGCCAGCACCGGGACAGATGGAGCTTTCTTT

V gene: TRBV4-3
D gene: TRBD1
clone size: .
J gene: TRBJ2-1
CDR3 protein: CASSQVVRASNRGAYNEQFF
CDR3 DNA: TGCGCCAGCAGCCAGGTTGTAAGGGCCTCTAACAGGGGGGCCTACAATGAGCAGTTCTTC

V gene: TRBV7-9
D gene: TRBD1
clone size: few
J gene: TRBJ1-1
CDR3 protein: CASSLGRQGARTEAFF
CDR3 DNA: TGTGCCAGCAGCTTAGGACGACAGGGGGCCAGGACTGAAGCTTTCTTT

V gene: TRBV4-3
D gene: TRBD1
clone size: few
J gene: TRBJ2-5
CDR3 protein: CASSQNRGLQETQYF
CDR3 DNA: TGCGCCAGCAGCCAGAACAGGGGGCTACAAGAGACCCAGTACTTC

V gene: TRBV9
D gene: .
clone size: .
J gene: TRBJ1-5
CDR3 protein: CASSVDWGIQPQHF
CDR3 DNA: TGTGCCAGCAGCGTAGATTGGGGTATCCAGCCCCAGCATTTT

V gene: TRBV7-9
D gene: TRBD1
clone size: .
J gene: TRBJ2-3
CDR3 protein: CASSSNSRRGTDTQYF
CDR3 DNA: TGTGCCAGCAGCTCGAATTCACGCAGGGGGACAGATACGCAGTATTTT

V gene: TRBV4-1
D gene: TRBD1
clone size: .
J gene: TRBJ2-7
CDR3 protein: CASSQGSGTGTYEQYF
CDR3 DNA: TGCGCCAGCAGCCAAGGGTCTGGGACAGGGACCTACGAGCAGTACTTC

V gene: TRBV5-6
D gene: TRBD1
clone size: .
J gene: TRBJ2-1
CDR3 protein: CASSPPGTGGEVQFF
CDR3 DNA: TGTGCCAGCAGCCCCCCCGGGACAGGGGGTGAAGTGCAGTTCTTC

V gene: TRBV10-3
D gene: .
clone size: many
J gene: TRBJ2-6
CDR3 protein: CATQVAGANVLTF
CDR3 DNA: TGTGCCACCCAGGTCGCTGGGGCCAACGTCCTGACTTTC

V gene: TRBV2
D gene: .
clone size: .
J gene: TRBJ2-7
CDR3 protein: CASTRGPGSYEQYF
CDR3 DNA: TGTGCCAGCACGAGGGGACCAGGATCCTACGAGCAGTACTTC

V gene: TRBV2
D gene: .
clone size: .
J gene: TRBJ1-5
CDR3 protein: CASNPIGGNQPQHF
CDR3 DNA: TGTGCCAGCAACCCAATTGGAGGAAATCAGCCCCAGCATTTT

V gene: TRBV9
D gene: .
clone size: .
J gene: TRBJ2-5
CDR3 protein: CASSVAEVRETQYF
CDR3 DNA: TGTGCCAGCAGCGTAGCAGAGGTCCGGGAGACCCAGTACTTC

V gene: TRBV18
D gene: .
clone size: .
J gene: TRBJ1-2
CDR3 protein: CASSGSVGDYGYTF
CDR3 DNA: TGTGCCAGCTCAGGCAGTGTGGGGGACTATGGCTACACCTTC

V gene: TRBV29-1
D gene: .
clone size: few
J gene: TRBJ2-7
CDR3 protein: CSVAQGQGEQYF
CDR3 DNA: TGCAGCGTTGCACAGGGTCAAGGCGAGCAGTACTTC

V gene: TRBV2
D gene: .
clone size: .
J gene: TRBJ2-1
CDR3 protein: CASRYSGPRYNEQFF
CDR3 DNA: TGTGCCAGCAGATATAGCGGACCAAGATACAATGAGCAGTTCTTC

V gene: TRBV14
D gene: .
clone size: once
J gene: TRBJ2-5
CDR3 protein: CASSPLGQTQETQYF
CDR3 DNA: TGTGCCAGCAGCCCCCTGGGACAAACCCAAGAGACCCAGTACTTC

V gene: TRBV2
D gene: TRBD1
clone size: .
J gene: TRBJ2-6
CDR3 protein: CASSADRVSGANVLTF
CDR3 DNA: TGTGCCAGCAGTGCGGACAGGGTGAGCGGGGCCAACGTCCTGACTTTC

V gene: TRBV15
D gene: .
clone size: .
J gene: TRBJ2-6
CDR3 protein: CATSRDPAENVLTF
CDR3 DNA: TGTGCCACCAGCAGAGACCCGGCTGAAAACGTCCTGACTTTC

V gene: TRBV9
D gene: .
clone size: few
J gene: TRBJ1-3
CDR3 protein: CASSVGTGRRNTIYF
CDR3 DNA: TGTGCCAGCAGCGTAGGTACAGGGAGGCGAAACACCATATATTTT

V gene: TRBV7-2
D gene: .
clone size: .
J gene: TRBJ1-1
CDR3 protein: CASSRDTEAFF
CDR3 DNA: TGTGCCAGCAGCCGGGACACTGAAGCTTTCTTT

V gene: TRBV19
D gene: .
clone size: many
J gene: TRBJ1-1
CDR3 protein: CASSIVSGTEAFF
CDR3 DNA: TGTGCCAGTAGTATTGTCTCGGGAACTGAAGCTTTCTTT

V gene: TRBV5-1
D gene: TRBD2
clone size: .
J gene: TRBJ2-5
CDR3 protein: CASSLTLAGARGETQYF
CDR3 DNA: TGCGCCAGCAGCTTGACGCTAGCGGGGGCCCGTGGGGAGACCCAGTACTTC